These T cell receptor beta chains were read from a single sample in a study of monozygotic twins with inflammatory bowel disease. Reprocessing the 5' RACE reads, TCRdb reports a single entry for every CDR3 protein and omits DNA. Across over 200,000 distinct CDR3 sequences, the top ten clones capture less than 9% of the sample. Sequencing used blood. The receptors shown here come from a human donor with ulcerative colitis or Crohn's disease, or a healthy co-twin of an affected twin (not recorded which). Each CDR3 is given with its conserved first and last residue.

j_gene	v_gene	CDR3aa
TRBJ2-2	TRBV5-1	CASSLAPFTGELFF
TRBJ2-3	TRBV5-1	CASSLGQGGTDTQYF
TRBJ2-5	TRBV7-7	CASSDGTVEETQYF
TRBJ2-2	TRBV2	CASTGQGANTGELFF
TRBJ2-3	TRBV29-1	CSVPTSGTTDTQYF
TRBJ2-2	TRBV29-1	CSVERGGGELFF
TRBJ2-7	TRBV11-2	CASRQGIPYEQYF
TRBJ2-3	TRBV7-9	CASSLDSGSTDTQYF
TRBJ2-1	TRBV5-1	CASSPGTDYYNEQFF
TRBJ2-2	TRBV7-9	CATQGEFGAGELFF
TRBJ2-6	TRBV19	CASSIGTGANVLTF
TRBJ1-1	TRBV6-2/TRBV6-3	CASSQSYTEAFF
TRBJ2-3	TRBV5-6	CASSLAPGLAATDTQYF
TRBJ1-1	TRBV7-9	CASSFRGTAMNTEAFF
TRBJ2-1	TRBV6-6	CASSGTGGGNEQFF
TRBJ2-3	TRBV20-1	CSASGLDTDTQYF
TRBJ2-7	TRBV29-1	CSVEGTSGSTYEQYF
TRBJ1-6	TRBV9	CASSVTGERYSPLHF
TRBJ2-1	TRBV7-2	CASSPTSIGEQFF
TRBJ1-3	TRBV12-3/TRBV12-4	CASSPGQAPNSGNTIYF
TRBJ1-1	TRBV25-1	CASSGWDSIHLPPGTEAFF
TRBJ1-4	TRBV7-2	CASSLVGGDEKLFF
TRBJ2-3	TRBV12-3/TRBV12-4	CASSSQETSTDTQYF